This is a list of T cell receptor beta chains from one sample in a study of T cell responses to AZD1222 COVID-19 vaccine. The table came from immunoSEQ multiplex PCR; TCRdb's copy has only in-frame clones and leaves some out. The sample holds about 170,000 clones, approximately 90% seen once. The material was peripheral blood, obtained on day 0 of AZD1222 vaccination. The receptors here all came from an adult in good health. Both conserved end residues are part of each CDR3. Each record gives: D gene, clone size, J gene, V gene, CDR3 length, CDR3 protein, CDR3 DNA. A D gene is named only where the DNA matches it firmly. For some rows the clone size is stated as once, few or many, or as a class when expanded; others skip it.

D: -; size: -; J: TRBJ2-7; V: TRBV5-6; length: 14; CDR3: CASSLRHLLSEQYF; DNA: TGTGCCAGCAGCTTGCGACATTTGTTGTCCGAGCAGTACTTC
D: TRBD1; size: -; J: TRBJ2-5; V: TRBV5-1; length: 14; CDR3: CASSGTGDKETQYF; DNA: TGCGCCAGCAGCGGGACAGGGGACAAAGAGACCCAGTACTTC
D: -; size: -; J: TRBJ1-6; V: TRBV20-1; length: 13; CDR3: CSASAHPNSPLHF; DNA: TGCAGTGCTAGTGCCCACCCTAATTCACCCCTCCACTTT
D: -; size: -; J: TRBJ2-2; V: TRBV10-3; length: 12; CDR3: CAISESPGELFF; DNA: TGTGCCATCAGTGAGTCGCCCGGGGAGCTGTTTTTT
D: TRBD2; size: once; J: TRBJ2-3; V: TRBV4-2; length: 16; CDR3: CASSQEVAGATDTQYF; DNA: TGTGCCAGCAGCCAAGAAGTAGCGGGGGCCACAGATACGCAGTATTTT
D: -; size: -; J: TRBJ2-1; V: TRBV5-1; length: 12; CDR3: CASSWDNNEQFF; DNA: TGCGCCAGCAGCTGGGACAACAATGAGCAGTTCTTC
D: -; size: few; J: TRBJ2-5; V: TRBV4-1; length: 17; CDR3: CASSQGGLYFDQETQYF; DNA: TGCGCCAGCAGCCAAGGGGGCCTCTATTTTGACCAAGAGACCCAGTACTTC
D: TRBD1; size: -; J: TRBJ2-1; V: TRBV9; length: 18; CDR3: CASSVVEGAMVHGNEQFF; DNA: TGTGCCAGCAGCGTAGTCGAGGGGGCGATGGTTCATGGCAATGAGCAGTTCTTC
D: -; size: -; J: TRBJ2-1; V: TRBV9; length: 15; CDR3: CASSFSGGAYNEQFF; DNA: TGTGCTAGCAGCTTCAGTGGGGGGGCTTATAATGAGCAGTTCTTC
D: -; size: -; J: TRBJ1-1; V: TRBV5-6; length: 11; CDR3: CASSFGGRAFF; DNA: TGTGCCAGCAGCTTTGGGGGGCGGGCTTTCTTT
D: TRBD1; size: -; J: TRBJ2-2; V: TRBV5-1; length: 16; CDR3: CASSLGQGAPTGELFF; DNA: TGCGCCAGCAGCTTGGGGCAGGGGGCGCCCACCGGGGAGCTGTTTTTT
D: -; size: -; J: TRBJ1-2; V: TRBV7-3; length: 14; CDR3: CASSSDRRSGGYTF; DNA: TGTGCCAGCAGCTCGGACAGAAGGTCGGGGGGCTACACCTTC
D: -; size: -; J: TRBJ2-7; V: TRBV7-8; length: 13; CDR3: CASSSPATYEQYF; DNA: TGTGCCAGCAGCTCCCCGGCAACATACGAGCAGTACTTC
D: TRBD1; size: -; J: TRBJ2-7; V: TRBV6-5; length: 16; CDR3: CASSYQAGTGAYEQYF; DNA: TGTGCCAGCAGTTACCAAGCCGGGACAGGAGCCTACGAGCAGTACTTC
D: -; size: -; J: TRBJ2-3; V: TRBV6-2/TRBV6-3; length: 17; CDR3: CASSLTPALPFTDTQYF; DNA: TGTGCCAGCAGTCTCACGCCGGCCTTACCTTTCACAGATACGCAGTATTTT
D: -; size: -; J: TRBJ2-2; V: TRBV29-1; length: 12; CDR3: CSVDVYTGELFF; DNA: TGCAGCGTTGACGTATACACCGGGGAGCTGTTTTTT
D: -; size: -; J: TRBJ1-1; V: TRBV25-1; length: 14; CDR3: CASRALGVDTEAFF; DNA: TGTGCCAGCAGGGCCTTAGGGGTGGACACTGAAGCTTTCTTT
D: -; size: once; J: TRBJ1-2; V: TRBV10-3; length: 14; CDR3: CAISEIEGGGGYTF; DNA: TGTGCCATCAGTGAAATAGAGGGAGGAGGTGGCTACACCTTC
D: TRBD2; size: -; J: TRBJ2-7; V: TRBV29-1; length: 12; CDR3: CSVALAGGEQYF; DNA: TGCAGCGTTGCACTAGCGGGGGGAGAGCAGTACTTC
D: TRBD2; size: -; J: TRBJ2-5; V: TRBV27; length: 16; CDR3: CASKGTSGGLQETQYF; DNA: TGTGCCAGCAAGGGGACTAGCGGGGGGCTCCAAGAGACCCAGTACTTC
D: TRBD1; size: once; J: TRBJ1-3; V: TRBV18; length: 16; CDR3: CASSPPLTGAGNTIYF; DNA: TGTGCCAGCTCACCACCCCTCACAGGGGCGGGAAACACCATATATTTT
D: TRBD1; size: few; J: TRBJ1-2; V: TRBV7-8; length: 14; CDR3: CASSSRTGRYGYTF; DNA: TGTGCCAGCAGCTCGCGGACAGGGAGGTATGGCTACACCTTC
D: TRBD1; size: -; J: TRBJ1-2; V: TRBV4-1; length: 17; CDR3: CASSQNRQGLPIYGYTF; DNA: TGCGCCAGCAGCCAAAATAGACAGGGACTACCTATCTATGGCTACACCTTC
D: -; size: -; J: TRBJ2-2; V: TRBV18; length: 18; CDR3: CASSPPGLRTTNTGELFF; DNA: TGTGCCAGCTCACCACCGGGGCTCAGGACAACGAACACCGGGGAGCTGTTTTTT
D: -; size: -; J: TRBJ1-1; V: TRBV6-1; length: 13; CDR3: CASSTPGNTEAFF; DNA: TGTGCCAGCAGTACCCCGGGGAACACTGAAGCTTTCTTT
D: TRBD1; size: once; J: TRBJ1-5; V: TRBV2; length: 14; CDR3: CASSGTGSIQPQHF; DNA: TGTGCCAGCAGTGGGACAGGGTCGATTCAGCCCCAGCATTTT
D: -; size: -; J: TRBJ2-3; V: TRBV24-1; length: 15; CDR3: CATSSRRANTDTQYF; DNA: TGTGCCACCAGTTCGAGGCGGGCCAACACAGATACGCAGTATTTT
D: TRBD1; size: -; J: TRBJ1-5; V: TRBV19; length: 16; CDR3: CASSMAWTGENQPQHF; DNA: TGTGCCAGTAGTATGGCTTGGACAGGGGAGAATCAGCCCCAGCATTTT
D: TRBD1; size: -; J: TRBJ2-7; V: TRBV4-3; length: 16; CDR3: CASSRNPGTDSYEQYF; DNA: TGCGCCAGCAGCCGAAATCCCGGGACAGATTCCTACGAGCAGTACTTC
D: -; size: -; J: TRBJ2-2; V: TRBV27; length: 16; CDR3: CASSFRSRLNTGELFF; DNA: TGTGCCAGCAGTTTTCGGAGCCGTCTAAACACCGGGGAGCTGTTTTTT
D: -; size: -; J: TRBJ1-2; V: TRBV7-2; length: 15; CDR3: CASSLGQGGFYGYTF; DNA: TGTGCCAGCAGCTTAGGTCAGGGTGGATTCTATGGCTACACCTTC
D: -; size: -; J: TRBJ2-5; V: TRBV5-1; length: 14; CDR3: CASSSLGSEETQYF; DNA: TGCGCCAGCAGCTCCTTAGGAAGCGAAGAGACCCAGTACTTC
D: TRBD2; size: -; J: TRBJ2-1; V: TRBV7-9; length: 17; CDR3: CASSHTSGGALLNEQFF; DNA: TGTGCCAGCAGCCATACTAGCGGGGGGGCGTTGTTAAATGAGCAGTTCTTC
D: TRBD1; size: -; J: TRBJ1-6; V: TRBV18; length: 14; CDR3: CASSVQGYNSPLHF; DNA: TGTGCCAGCTCAGTACAGGGGTATAATTCACCCCTCCACTTT
D: -; size: -; J: TRBJ2-5; V: TRBV9; length: 13; CDR3: CASSVGTRETQYF; DNA: TGTGCCAGCAGCGTCGGGACCCGAGAGACCCAGTACTTC
D: -; size: -; J: TRBJ1-1; V: TRBV7-9; length: 12; CDR3: CASSLETDEAFF; DNA: TGTGCCAGCAGCTTAGAGACAGATGAAGCTTTCTTT
D: TRBD2; size: -; J: TRBJ2-2; V: TRBV19; length: 16; CDR3: CASRLGLAGNTGELFF; DNA: TGTGCCAGTAGACTCGGGCTAGCGGGGAACACCGGGGAGCTGTTTTTT
D: -; size: few; J: TRBJ1-2; V: TRBV9; length: 15; CDR3: CASSVAQAGPSGYTF; DNA: TGTGCCAGCAGCGTAGCTCAGGCAGGGCCAAGCGGCTACACCTTC
D: -; size: -; J: TRBJ1-1; V: TRBV29-1; length: 13; CDR3: CSFEKHTNTEAFF; DNA: TGCAGTTTTGAGAAACACACGAACACTGAAGCTTTCTTT
D: -; size: -; J: TRBJ2-7; V: TRBV6-5; length: 15; CDR3: CATTPGPGDSYEQYF; DNA: TGTGCCACCACCCCGGGACCCGGGGACTCCTACGAGCAGTACTTC
D: -; size: -; J: TRBJ1-1; V: TRBV3-1/TRBV3-2; length: 11; CDR3: CASRGDKGAFF; DNA: TGTGCCAGCAGGGGGGACAAGGGAGCTTTCTTT
D: -; size: once; J: TRBJ2-7; V: TRBV12-3/TRBV12-4; length: 13; CDR3: CASSFRRTPEQYF; DNA: TGTGCCAGCAGTTTTAGACGGACTCCCGAGCAGTACTTC
D: TRBD1; size: -; J: TRBJ1-1; V: TRBV5-1; length: 14; CDR3: CASSSTGVNTEAFF; DNA: TGCGCCAGCAGCTCGACAGGGGTGAACACTGAAGCTTTCTTT
D: -; size: -; J: TRBJ2-3; V: TRBV6-2/TRBV6-3; length: 14; CDR3: CASSYSGSTDTQYF; DNA: TGTGCCAGCAGTTACTCCGGCTCCACAGATACGCAGTATTTT
D: -; size: -; J: TRBJ1-1; V: TRBV24-1; length: 9; CDR3: CATIYLAFF; DNA: TGTGCCACCATCTATTTAGCTTTCTTT
D: -; size: -; J: TRBJ2-2; V: TRBV27; length: 20; CDR3: CASTLTIIRDNKYLFGELFF; DNA: TGTGCCAGCACCTTAACCATAATCCGGGACAATAAATACTTATTTGGGGAGCTGTTTTTT
D: TRBD1; size: -; J: TRBJ1-6; V: TRBV6-5; length: 16; CDR3: CASSYAVGQGNSPLHF; DNA: TGTGCCAGCAGTTATGCTGTTGGACAGGGGAATTCACCCCTCCACTTT
D: -; size: -; J: TRBJ2-1; V: TRBV7-2; length: 15; CDR3: CASSLVGGQYNEQFF; DNA: TGTGCCAGCAGCTTAGTCGGGGGTCAATACAATGAGCAGTTCTTC
D: TRBD2; size: -; J: TRBJ2-7; V: TRBV6-5; length: 16; CDR3: CASSYSTWGGGGEQYF; DNA: TGTGCCAGCAGTTACTCGACTTGGGGGGGAGGTGGCGAGCAGTACTTC